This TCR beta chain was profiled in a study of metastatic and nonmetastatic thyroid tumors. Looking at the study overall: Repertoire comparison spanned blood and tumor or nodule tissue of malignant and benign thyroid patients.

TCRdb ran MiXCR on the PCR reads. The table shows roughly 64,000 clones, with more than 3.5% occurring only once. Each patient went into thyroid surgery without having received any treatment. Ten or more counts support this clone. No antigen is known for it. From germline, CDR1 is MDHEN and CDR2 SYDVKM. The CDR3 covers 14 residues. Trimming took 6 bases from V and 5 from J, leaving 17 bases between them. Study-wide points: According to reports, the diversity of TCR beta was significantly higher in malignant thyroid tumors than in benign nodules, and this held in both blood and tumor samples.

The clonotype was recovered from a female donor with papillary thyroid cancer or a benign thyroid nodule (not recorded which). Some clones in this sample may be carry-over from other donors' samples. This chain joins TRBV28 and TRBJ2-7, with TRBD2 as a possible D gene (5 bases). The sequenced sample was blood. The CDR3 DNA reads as TGTGCCAGCAGACGTTCCATGGGGAGCCACGAGCAGTACTTC. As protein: CASRRSMGSHEQYF.